Listed below are T cell receptor beta chains from one sample, sequenced in a study of metastatic and nonmetastatic thyroid tumors. TCRdb recomputed clones from the PCR reads via MiXCR. The table shows around 13,000 clones, with around 21% occurring only once. Sequencing was done on a sample of adjacent normal tissue. The receptors derive from a female donor with papillary thyroid cancer or a benign thyroid nodule (not recorded which). Some clones in this sample may be carry-over from other donors' samples. Both conserved end residues are part of each CDR3. A D gene is named only where the DNA matches it firmly. Clone size is given for some rows only: seen once, a few or many times, or a class if the clone is expanded.

size: few; V: TRBV20-1; J: TRBJ2-7; D: NA; DNA: TGCAGTGCTAGACCCCCTAATGGGAGGACCTACGAGCAGTACTTC; CDR3: CSARPPNGRTYEQYF
size: many; V: TRBV2; J: TRBJ2-3; D: TRBD2; DNA: TGTGCCAGCAGTCTAGCGGGAGGGTGGGATACGCAGTATTTT; CDR3: CASSLAGGWDTQYF
size: many; V: TRBV7-8; J: TRBJ2-2; D: NA; DNA: TGTGCCAGCTCCATGGGTTGGTACGGGGCCACCGGGGAGCTGTTTTTT; CDR3: CASSMGWYGATGELFF
size: few; V: TRBV6-6; J: TRBJ1-4; D: NA; DNA: TGTGCCAGCAGTTACTCGGGAACAACTAATGAAAAACTGTTTTTT; CDR3: CASSYSGTTNEKLFF
size: many; V: TRBV7-8; J: TRBJ2-1; D: NA; DNA: TGTGCCAGCAGCTTAGCTACAGGGAAGTGGTTCTTC; CDR3: CASSLATGKWFF
size: many; V: TRBV30; J: TRBJ1-1; D: NA; DNA: TGTGCCTGGAGTTACCAGCGGCACGCTGAAGCTTTCTTT; CDR3: CAWSYQRHAEAFF
size: NA; V: TRBV27; J: TRBJ1-1; D: NA; DNA: TGTGCCAGCAGTTTATTCAGGGGTTACACTGAAGCTTTCTTT; CDR3: CASSLFRGYTEAFF
size: few; V: TRBV6-5; J: TRBJ1-4; D: NA; DNA: TGTGCCAGCAGTTACGGAGGTGGGCGAAAACTGTCTTTT; CDR3: CASSYGGGRKLSF
size: medium-sized; V: TRBV11-1; J: TRBJ1-1; D: NA; DNA: TGTGCCAGCAGCTTAGCGGGACCAGGACACATAAACACTGAAGCTTTCTTT; CDR3: CASSLAGPGHINTEAFF
size: NA; V: TRBV5-1; J: TRBJ2-3; D: NA; DNA: TGCGCCAGCAGCTTGGAGGGACGGTACACAGATACGCAGTATTTT; CDR3: CASSLEGRYTDTQYF
size: NA; V: TRBV11-2; J: TRBJ2-7; D: TRBD1; DNA: TGTGCCAGCAGCGAGACAGGGGGCTACGAGCAGTACTTC; CDR3: CASSETGGYEQYF
size: medium-sized; V: TRBV6-2/TRBV6-3; J: TRBJ2-7; D: TRBD1; DNA: TGTGCCAGCAAAGGGGGCCGCCACTACGAGCAGTACTTC; CDR3: CASKGGRHYEQYF
size: NA; V: TRBV28; J: TRBJ1-1; D: NA; DNA: TGTGCCAGCAGTCTGATTGGGAGAGGGGGAGTGGGCACTGAAGCTTTCTTT; CDR3: CASSLIGRGGVGTEAFF